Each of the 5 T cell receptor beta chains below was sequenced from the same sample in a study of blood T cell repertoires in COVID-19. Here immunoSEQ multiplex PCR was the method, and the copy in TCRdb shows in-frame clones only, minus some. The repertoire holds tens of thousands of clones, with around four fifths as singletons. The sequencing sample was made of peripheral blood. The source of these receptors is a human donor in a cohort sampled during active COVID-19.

CDR3 protein: CASSYVGLAGSEQYF. DNA of the CDR3: TGTGCCAGCAGCTATGTGGGACTAGCGGGATCGGAGCAGTACTTC. The gene calls are TRBV6-5 and TRBJ2-7; 13 bases line up with TRBD2. J lost 7 bases, V lost 6 bases, and 9 bases had no gene match. The CDR3 loop spans 15 amino acids. Germline CDR1 is MNHEY and CDR2 is SVGAGI.

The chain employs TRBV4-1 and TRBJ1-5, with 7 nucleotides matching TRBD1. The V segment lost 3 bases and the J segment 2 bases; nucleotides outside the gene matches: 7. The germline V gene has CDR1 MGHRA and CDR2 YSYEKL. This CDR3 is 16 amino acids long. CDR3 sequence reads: CASSHDDRVGNQPQHF. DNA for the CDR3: TGCGCCAGCAGCCATGACGACAGGGTTGGCAATCAGCCCCAGCATTTT.

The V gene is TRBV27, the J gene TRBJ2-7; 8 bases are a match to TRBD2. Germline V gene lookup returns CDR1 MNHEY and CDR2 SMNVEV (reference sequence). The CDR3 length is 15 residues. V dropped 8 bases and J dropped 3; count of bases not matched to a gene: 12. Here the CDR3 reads CASPRAGGRFYEQYF. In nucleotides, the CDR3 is TGTGCCAGCCCTCGAGCTGGCGGGAGGTTCTACGAGCAGTACTTC.

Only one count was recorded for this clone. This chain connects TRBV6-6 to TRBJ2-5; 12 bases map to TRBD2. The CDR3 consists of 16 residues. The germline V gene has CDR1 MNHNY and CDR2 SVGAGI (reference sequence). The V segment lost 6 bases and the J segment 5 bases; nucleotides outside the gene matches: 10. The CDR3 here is CASRRPSGRADETQYF. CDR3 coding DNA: TGTGCCAGCAGGCGTCCTAGCGGGAGGGCCGATGAGACCCAGTACTTC.

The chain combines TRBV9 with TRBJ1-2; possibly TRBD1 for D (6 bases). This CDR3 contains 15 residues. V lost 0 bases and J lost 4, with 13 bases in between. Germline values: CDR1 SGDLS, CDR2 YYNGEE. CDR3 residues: CASSVVRDTVYGYTF. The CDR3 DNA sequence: TGTGCCAGCAGCGTAGTAAGGGACACTGTCTATGGCTACACCTTC.